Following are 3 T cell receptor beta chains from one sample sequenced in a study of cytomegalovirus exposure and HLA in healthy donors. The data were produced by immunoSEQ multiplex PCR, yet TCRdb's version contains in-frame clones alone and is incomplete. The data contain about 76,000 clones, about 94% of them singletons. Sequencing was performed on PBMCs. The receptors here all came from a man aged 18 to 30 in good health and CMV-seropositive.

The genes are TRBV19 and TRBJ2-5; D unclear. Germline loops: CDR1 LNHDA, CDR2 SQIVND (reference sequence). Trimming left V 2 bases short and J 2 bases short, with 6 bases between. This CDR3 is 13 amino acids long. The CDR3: CASSILDQETQYF. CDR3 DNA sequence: TGTGCCAGTAGTATACTAGATCAAGAGACCCAGTACTTC.

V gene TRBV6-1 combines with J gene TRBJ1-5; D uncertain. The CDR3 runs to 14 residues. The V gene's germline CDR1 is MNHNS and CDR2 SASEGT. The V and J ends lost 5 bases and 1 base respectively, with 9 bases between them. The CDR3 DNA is TGTGCCAGCAGTCCCGGTGAGAGCAATCAGCCCCAGCATTTT. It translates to CASSPGESNQPQHF.

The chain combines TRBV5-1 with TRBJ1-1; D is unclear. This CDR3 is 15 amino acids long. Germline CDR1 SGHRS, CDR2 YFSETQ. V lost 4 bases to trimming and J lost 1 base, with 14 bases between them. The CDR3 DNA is TGCGCCAGCAGCCCTAAGTCCACCCAGAACACTGAAGCTTTCTTT. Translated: CASSPKSTQNTEAFF. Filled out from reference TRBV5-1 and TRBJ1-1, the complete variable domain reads KAGVTQTPRYLIKTRGQQVTLSCSPISGHRSVSWYQQTPGQGLQFLFEYFSETQRNKGNFPGRFSGRQFSNSRSEMNVSTLELGDSALYLCASSPKSTQNTEAFFGQGTRLTVV.